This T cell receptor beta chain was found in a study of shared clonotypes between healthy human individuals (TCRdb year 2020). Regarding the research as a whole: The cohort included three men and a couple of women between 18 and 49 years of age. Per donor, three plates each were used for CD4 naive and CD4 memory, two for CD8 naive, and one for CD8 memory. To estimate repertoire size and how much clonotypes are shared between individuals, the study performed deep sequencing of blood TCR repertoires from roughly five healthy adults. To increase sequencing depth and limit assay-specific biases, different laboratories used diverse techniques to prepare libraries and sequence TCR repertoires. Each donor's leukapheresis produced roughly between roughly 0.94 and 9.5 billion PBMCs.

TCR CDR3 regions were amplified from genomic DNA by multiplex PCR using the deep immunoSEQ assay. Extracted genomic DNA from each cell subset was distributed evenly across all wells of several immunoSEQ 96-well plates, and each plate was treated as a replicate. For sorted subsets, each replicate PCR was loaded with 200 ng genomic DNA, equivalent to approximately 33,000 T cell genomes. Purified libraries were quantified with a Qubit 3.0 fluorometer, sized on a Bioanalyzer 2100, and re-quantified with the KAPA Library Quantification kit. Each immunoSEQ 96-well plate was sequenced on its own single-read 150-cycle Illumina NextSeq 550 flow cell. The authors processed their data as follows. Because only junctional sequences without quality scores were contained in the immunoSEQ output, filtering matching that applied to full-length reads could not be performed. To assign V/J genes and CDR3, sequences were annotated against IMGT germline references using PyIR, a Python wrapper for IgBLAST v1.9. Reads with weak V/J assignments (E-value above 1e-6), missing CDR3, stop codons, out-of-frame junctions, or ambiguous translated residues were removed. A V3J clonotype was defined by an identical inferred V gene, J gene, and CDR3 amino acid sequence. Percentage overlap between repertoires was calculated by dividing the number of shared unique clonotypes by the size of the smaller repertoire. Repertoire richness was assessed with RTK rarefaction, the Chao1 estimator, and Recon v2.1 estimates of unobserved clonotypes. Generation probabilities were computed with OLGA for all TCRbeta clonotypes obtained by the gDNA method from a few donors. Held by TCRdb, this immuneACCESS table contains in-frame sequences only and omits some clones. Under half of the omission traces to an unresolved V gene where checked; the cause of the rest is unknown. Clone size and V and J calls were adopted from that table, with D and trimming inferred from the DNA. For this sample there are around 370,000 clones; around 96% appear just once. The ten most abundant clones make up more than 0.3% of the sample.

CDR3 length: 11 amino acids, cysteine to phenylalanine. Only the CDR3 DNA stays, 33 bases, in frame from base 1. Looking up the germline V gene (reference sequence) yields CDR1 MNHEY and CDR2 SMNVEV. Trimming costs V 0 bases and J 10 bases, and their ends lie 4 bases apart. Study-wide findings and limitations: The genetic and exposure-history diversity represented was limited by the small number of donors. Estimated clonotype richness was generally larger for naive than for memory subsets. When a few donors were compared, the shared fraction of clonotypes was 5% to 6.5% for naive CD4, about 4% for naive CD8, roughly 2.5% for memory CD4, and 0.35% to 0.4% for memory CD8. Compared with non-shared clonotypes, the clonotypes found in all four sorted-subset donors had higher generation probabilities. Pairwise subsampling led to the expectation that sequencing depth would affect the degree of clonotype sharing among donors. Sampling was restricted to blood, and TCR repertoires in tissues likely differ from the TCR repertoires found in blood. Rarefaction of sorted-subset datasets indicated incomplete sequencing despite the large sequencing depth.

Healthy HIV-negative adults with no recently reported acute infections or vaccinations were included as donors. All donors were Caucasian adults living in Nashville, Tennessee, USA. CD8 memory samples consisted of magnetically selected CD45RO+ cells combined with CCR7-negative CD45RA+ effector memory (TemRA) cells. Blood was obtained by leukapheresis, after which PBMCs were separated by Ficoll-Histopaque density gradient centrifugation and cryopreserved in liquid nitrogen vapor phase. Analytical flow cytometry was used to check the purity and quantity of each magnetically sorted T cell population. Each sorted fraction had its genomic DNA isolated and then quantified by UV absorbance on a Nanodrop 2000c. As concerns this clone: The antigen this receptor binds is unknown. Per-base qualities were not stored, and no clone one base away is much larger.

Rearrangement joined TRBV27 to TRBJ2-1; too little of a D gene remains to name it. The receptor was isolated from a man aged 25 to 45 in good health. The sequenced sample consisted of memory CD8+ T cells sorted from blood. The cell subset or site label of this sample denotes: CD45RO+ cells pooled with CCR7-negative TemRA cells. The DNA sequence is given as TGTGCCAGCAGTTTATCAGGGGAGCAGTTCTTC. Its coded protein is CASSLSGEQFF.